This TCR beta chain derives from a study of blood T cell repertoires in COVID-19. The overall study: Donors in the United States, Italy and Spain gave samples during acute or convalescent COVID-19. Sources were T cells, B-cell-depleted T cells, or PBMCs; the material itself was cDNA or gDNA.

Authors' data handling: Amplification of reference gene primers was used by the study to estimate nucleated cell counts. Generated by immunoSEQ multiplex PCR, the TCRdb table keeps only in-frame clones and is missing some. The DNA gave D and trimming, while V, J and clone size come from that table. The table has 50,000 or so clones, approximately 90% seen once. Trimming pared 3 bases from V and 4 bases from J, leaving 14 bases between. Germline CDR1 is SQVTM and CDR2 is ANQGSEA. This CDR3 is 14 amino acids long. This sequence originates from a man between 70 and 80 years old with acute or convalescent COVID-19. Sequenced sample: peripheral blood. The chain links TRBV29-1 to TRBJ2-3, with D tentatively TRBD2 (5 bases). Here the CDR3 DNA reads TGCAGCGTTGACCGTCTCGGGGTACCAGATACGCAGTATTTT. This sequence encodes CSVDRLGVPDTQYF.